The present T cell receptor beta chain was sequenced within a study of cytomegalovirus exposure and HLA in healthy donors. Study as a whole: In a previous analysis, around 110 million unique TCR beta sequences were found from about 179 million T cells.

The V gene's germline CDR1 is MNHEY and CDR2 SVGAGI. CDR3 length equals 15 residues. Trimming at V came to 5 bases and at J to 2 bases, leaving 6 bases not matched to a gene. PCR employed 60 Vbeta and 13 Jbeta primers. The protocol was immunoSEQ multiplex PCR, while the TCRdb copy is restricted to in-frame clones and leaves out a portion. Among 120,000 to 150,000 clones listed, around 77% were seen once. The sequence came from a woman aged 45-60 years in good health and CMV-seronegative. V is TRBV6-5 and J is TRBJ2-1, with 7 nucleotides matching TRBD2. The sample comprised PBMCs. In DNA, the CDR3 is TGTGCCAGCAGTCCCTCTGCGGGGGCCTACAATGAGCAGTTCTTC. Amino acids: CASSPSAGAYNEQFF.